Listed here are 30 T cell receptor beta chains from one sample, sequenced in a study of blood T cells in healthy people across ages (dated by TCRdb to about 2015). Receptor libraries were prepared by 5' RACE. The run used an Illumina HiSeq 2500. A second PCR of about 6 to 11 cycles was run with a J-beta primer mix and a sample-barcoded 5' primer. TCRdb passed the public sequencing reads through fastp at Q25 and MiXCR, retaining productive beta sequences. Each record represents a unique CDR3 protein, reported with the most common genes and DNA among its rows. The sample table contains roughly 1,500,000 distinct CDR3 sequences; only one count was recorded for about 43% of them. Of the sample, 7.9% falls within the top ten clones. The source material was blood. The receptors derive from a woman aged 18-30 years in good health.

This clonotype turned up a few times. This chain links TRBV10-3 with TRBJ1-2, with a tentative D call TRBD1 (5 bases). The CDR3 has 16 amino acids. Germline CDR1 reads ENHRY; CDR2 reads SYGVKD. V was pared by 2 bases and J by 7 bases, with 20 bases between. The CDR3 nucleotides read TGTGCCATCAGTGAGAGGGCAGGGCAATTAGTTCTTGGCTACACCTTC. Protein sequence: CAISERAGQLVLGYTF.

The chain is built from TRBV20-1 and TRBJ2-7; TRBD1 or TRBD2 may be the D gene (5 bases each). Germline assignment: CDR1 DFQATT and CDR2 SNEGSKA (reference sequence). V shed 3 bases and J shed 2 bases, with 14 bases lying between them. The CDR3 covers 14 residues. The CDR3 coding sequence is TGCAGTGCTAGTTTAGGGACGGCAACCTACGAGCAGTACTTC. Its protein product is CSASLGTATYEQYF.

This rearrangement joins TRBV27 to TRBJ1-5; TRBD1 agrees at 7 bases. There are 15 residues in the CDR3. Losses at the gene ends were 8 bases for V and 1 base for J; bases not matched to a gene: 8. The V gene's germline CDR1 is MNHEY and CDR2 SMNVEV (reference sequence). The CDR3 protein is CASREGTASNQPQHF. CDR3 nucleotides: TGTGCCAGCCGTGAAGGGACAGCGAGCAATCAGCCCCAGCATTTT.

The chain recombines TRBV2 with TRBJ1-1; D is ambiguous. Germline values: CDR1 SNHLY, CDR2 FYNNEI. V was pared by 5 bases and J by 4 bases, with 14 bases between. CDR3 length: 14 amino acids. This CDR3 is CASSPQTPGTEAFF. The DNA of the CDR3 is TGTGCCAGCAGTCCTCAGACCCCGGGCACTGAAGCTTTCTTT.

The chain combines TRBV7-9 with TRBJ1-2, with D tentatively TRBD1 (5 bases). There are 20 residues in the CDR3. Germline CDR1 is SEHNR and CDR2 is FQNEAQ (reference sequence). The ends were cut back, 5 bases at V and 7 bases at J, with 35 bases in the middle. The CDR3 reads CASSRFDWATVNATGFGYTF. CDR3 bases: TGTGCCAGCAGCCGTTTCGATTGGGCGACAGTGAATGCTACCGGATTTGGCTACACCTTC.

There are a few counts of this clonotype. V gene TRBV20-1 combines with J gene TRBJ2-3; TRBD1 might be the D (5 bases). Germline V CDR1 and CDR2: DFQATT, SNEGSKA (reference sequence). This CDR3 contains 15 residues. V shed 0 bases and J shed 4 bases, with 14 bases lying between them. The CDR3 nucleotides read TGCAGTGCTAGAGAGGACACGGCCACCGCAGATACGCAGTATTTT. Its translation: CSAREDTATADTQYF.

This chain's CDR3 is CASRPDVQANEKLFF. The CDR3, as DNA: TGTGCCAGCAGGCCGGACGTGCAGGCCAATGAAAAACTGTTTTTT. The chain recombines TRBV6-1 with TRBJ1-4; no reliable D call. The CDR3 runs 15 residues. V was trimmed by 6 bases and J by 5 bases, leaving 16 bases between them. The germline gives CDR1 MNHNS, CDR2 SASEGT.

This clonotype has only a few counts. The J gene is TRBJ1-5, the V gene TRBV6-6, with D maybe TRBD1 (5 bases). Germline V gives CDR1 MNHNY, CDR2 SVGAGI (reference sequence). The CDR3 length is 15 residues. V lost 6 bases and J 2 bases, leaving 14 bases between the germline ends. The CDR3 nucleotides read TGTGCCAGCAGAGTTGTGGGGCCGGGCAATCAGCCCCAGCATTTT. Encoded protein: CASRVVGPGNQPQHF.

The rearrangement uses TRBV5-1 and TRBJ2-3; 8 nucleotides agree with TRBD2. The CDR3 is 16 amino acids. Germline CDR1 reads SGHRS; CDR2 reads YFSETQ. The V gene end was trimmed by 6 bases and the J gene end by 5 bases; junction bases not matched to a gene: 14. The CDR3 loop is CASTRQVAGGGDTQYF. The CDR3 DNA is TGCGCCAGCACCCGACAGGTGGCGGGAGGAGGAGATACGCAGTATTTT.

This sequence joins TRBV6-6 and TRBJ2-5, with a weak D call TRBD2 (6 bases). V shed 10 bases and J shed 0 bases, with 12 bases lying between them. The CDR3 length is 13 residues. In germline, CDR1 is MNHNY, CDR2 SVGAGI (reference sequence). The CDR3 DNA sequence: TGTGCCACGGGGAGGAGTAACCAAGAGACCCAGTACTTC. This sequence encodes CATGRSNQETQYF.

The V gene is TRBV2, the J gene TRBJ2-5; tentative D call: TRBD1 (5 bases). Germline V gene sequence: CDR1 SNHLY, CDR2 FYNNEI. The CDR3 contains 11 residues. Trimming cost V 10 bases and J 5 bases, with 11 bases left between them. The CDR3 DNA reads as TGTGCCACAGGGCCCGGGGAGACCCAGTACTTC. Encoded protein: CATGPGETQYF.

In its sample, this clonotype was seen many times. Germline and junction disagree at one end, which may indicate a read error. The rearrangement links TRBV27 to TRBJ2-7, with D perhaps TRBD2 (5 bases). The CDR3 runs to 13 residues. Germline V CDR1 and CDR2: MNHEY, SMNVEV (reference sequence). The CDR3 here is CASSLAGNYEQYF. The CDR3 DNA reads TGCGCCAGCAGCCTAGCTGGAAACTACGAGCAGTACTTC.

The chain joins TRBV20-1 to TRBJ2-1, with TRBD1 as a possible D gene (6 bases). The CDR3 loop spans 14 amino acids. CDR1 DFQATT and CDR2 SNEGSKA come from the germline V gene (reference sequence). V lost 6 bases, J lost 0 bases, and 12 bases lay in between. CDR3 loop: CSAHDRSSYNEQFF. CDR3 DNA sequence: TGCAGTGCACACGACAGGAGCTCCTACAATGAGCAGTTCTTC.

This clonotype has a single count. This chain uses TRBV7-9 with TRBJ2-5, with 8 bases fitting TRBD2. The V gene's germline CDR1 is SEHNR and CDR2 FQNEAQ (reference sequence). The CDR3 totals 15 residues. J lost 11 bases, V lost 4 bases, and 15 bases had no gene match. DNA for the CDR3: TGTGCCAGCAGCTCGGCGACCAGCGGGAGAGGAGAGCAGTACTTC. Protein product: CASSSATSGRGEQYF.

The J gene is TRBJ2-1, the V gene TRBV6-1, with TRBD2 matching over 14 bases. The V and J ends lost 8 bases and 4 bases, in that order; junction bases with no gene match: 4. The length of the CDR3 is 15 residues. CDR1 and CDR2 (germline): MNHNS, SASEGT. The CDR3 sequence is CASVGTSGGYNEQFF. CDR3 DNA: TGTGCCAGCGTTGGGACTAGCGGGGGATACAATGAGCAGTTCTTC.

The CDR3 DNA sequence: TGCAGCGTCACCGTGGGGGGTCCCACTGAAGCTTTCTTT. Residues: CSVTVGGPTEAFF. The chain couples TRBV29-1 to TRBJ1-1; tentative D call: TRBD1 (5 bases). The CDR3 contains 13 residues. V was shortened by 6 bases and J by 4 bases, with 15 bases between the two germline ends. Germline CDR1 and CDR2: SQVTM and ANQGSEA.

This clonotype was observed a handful of times. The rearrangement uses TRBV10-3 and TRBJ1-3; no firm D call. V dropped 11 bases and J dropped 0 bases, with 8 bases sitting between them. This CDR3 contains 12 residues. Germline lookup yields CDR1 ENHRY and CDR2 SYGVKD. CDR3 nucleotide sequence: TGTGCCCTCACGGGCTCTGGAAACACCATATATTTT. Its translation is CALTGSGNTIYF.

The chain combines TRBV29-1 with TRBJ2-3, with 10 bases lining up with TRBD2. Trimming removed 6 bases from V and 0 bases from J; junction bases left unmatched: 6. Germline V lookup: CDR1 SQVTM, CDR2 ANQGSEA. This CDR3 has 15 amino acids. CDR3: CSVGLAEASTDTQYF. Here the CDR3 DNA reads TGCAGCGTCGGACTAGCGGAAGCCAGCACAGATACGCAGTATTTT.

This chain connects TRBV4-1 to TRBJ2-1; the match to TRBD1 covers 7 bases. Germline V gene data show CDR1 as MGHRA and CDR2 as YSYEKL. Trimming cost V 5 bases and J 7 bases; bases outside gene matches: 11. This CDR3 has 15 residues. The CDR3 nucleotides read TGCGCCAGCAGCGTACGGCAGGGGGTGGGAAATGAGCAGTTCTTC. Translated: CASSVRQGVGNEQFF.

In this sample, this clonotype turned up a few times. The chain uses TRBV6-5 and TRBJ1-2, with a tentative D call TRBD1 (6 bases). There are 15 residues in the CDR3. Per the germline V gene, CDR1 is MNHEY and CDR2 is SVGAGI. Trimming pared 6 bases from V and 2 bases from J, leaving 16 bases between. The CDR3 coding sequence is TGTGCCAGCAGCAAGATCAGGGGTCTGAACTATGGCTACACCTTC. It is translated as CASSKIRGLNYGYTF.

The chain is built from TRBV29-1 and TRBJ1-1, with a tentative D call TRBD1 (5 bases). CDR1 SQVTM and CDR2 ANQGSEA come from the germline V gene. Trimming pared 4 bases from V and 0 bases from J, leaving 9 bases between. This CDR3 has 13 amino acids. The CDR3 DNA reads TGCAGCGTTGGTAGGGACCTGAACACTGAAGCTTTCTTT. It encodes CSVGRDLNTEAFF.

The chain employs TRBV28 and TRBJ2-4; tentatively, D is TRBD2 (6 bases). Matching the DNA end better, TRBJ2-7 makes the J call doubtful. CDR1 is MDHEN and CDR2 is SYDVKM in the germline V gene. The CDR3 length is 12 residues. CDR3 sequence reads: CAVSRGASEQYF. CDR3 nucleotide sequence: TGTGCCGTATCGCGGGGCGCAAGCGAGCAGTACTTC.

The gene calls are TRBV5-6 and TRBJ2-4, with TRBD1 matching 11 bases. Germline V gene lookup returns CDR1 SGHDT and CDR2 YYEEEE. The ends lost 6 bases at V and 2 bases at J; junction bases unmatched: 7. The CDR3 sequence is 16 residues long. CDR3 nucleotide sequence: TGTGCCAGCACCGGACAGGGGGCGAAGACCAAAAACATTCAGTACTTC. It codes for CASTGQGAKTKNIQYF. The variable domain in full, completed from reference TRBV5-6 and TRBJ2-4, reads DAGVTQSPTHLIKTRGQQVTLRCSPKSGHDTVSWYQQALGQGPQFIFQYYEEEERQRGNFPDRFSGHQFPNYSSELNVNALLLGDSALYLCASTGQGAKTKNIQYFGAGTRLSVL.

This clonotype showed up just a few times. CDR3 region: CASSVVEHPNTGELFF. CDR3 sequence (DNA): TGTGCCAGCAGCGTAGTGGAACACCCGAACACCGGGGAGCTGTTTTTT. The chain has TRBV9 and TRBJ2-2; D gene unclear. Per germline, CDR1 SGDLS and CDR2 YYNGEE. This CDR3 has 16 amino acids. V lost 0 bases to trimming and J lost 0 bases, with 9 bases between them.

The chain has TRBV6-1 and TRBJ2-5; TRBD2 matches at 9 bases. The CDR3 covers 14 residues. Germline CDR1 is MNHNS and CDR2 is SASEGT. The V segment lost 7 bases and the J segment 1 base; nucleotides outside the gene matches: 4. CDR3 protein: CASTVGLAQETQYF. The CDR3 nucleotides read TGTGCCAGCACTGTGGGACTAGCCCAAGAGACCCAGTACTTC.

This chain uses TRBV7-9 with TRBJ1-2; 8 bases agree with TRBD1. The CDR3 contains 15 residues. Germline CDR1 and CDR2: SEHNR and FQNEAQ (reference sequence). V lost 1 base, J lost 4 bases, and 5 bases stayed unmatched. The CDR3 sequence: CASSLEAGGTYGYTF. In DNA form, the CDR3 reads TGTGCCAGCAGCTTAGAGGCAGGGGGCACCTATGGCTACACCTTC.

The chain is built from TRBV11-2 and TRBJ2-1, with TRBD2 identical over 7 bases. Germline V gene lookup returns CDR1 SGHAT and CDR2 FQNNGV. V lost 5 bases, J lost 8 bases, and 6 bases stayed unmatched. This CDR3 has 13 amino acids. The CDR3 coding sequence is TGTGCCAGCAGCCCAAGCGGGGACTATGAGCAGTTCTTC. Protein: CASSPSGDYEQFF.

V is TRBV30 and J is TRBJ2-4, with D possibly being TRBD2 (6 bases). The germline gives CDR1 GTSNPN, CDR2 SVGIG (reference sequence). V was shortened by 2 bases and J by 2 bases, with 10 bases between the two germline ends. This CDR3 region has 14 residues. The CDR3 sequence: CAWSKGLSKNIQYF. Written as DNA, the CDR3 is TGTGCCTGGAGTAAGGGACTTTCCAAAAACATTCAGTACTTC.

The chain combines TRBV2 with TRBJ1-4, with D unclear. The germline V gene has CDR1 SNHLY and CDR2 FYNNEI. V shed 7 bases and J shed 5 bases, with 8 bases lying between them. This CDR3 is built from 12 residues. This CDR3 reads CASKRQNEKLFF. CDR3 DNA: TGTGCCAGCAAACGGCAAAATGAAAAACTGTTTTTT. Full variable domain (missing parts from reference TRBV2 and TRBJ1-4): EPEVTQTPSHQVTQMGQEVILRCVPISNHLYFYWYRQILGQKVEFLVSFYNNEISEKSEIFDDQFSVERPDGSNFTLKIRSTKLEDSAMYFCASKRQNEKLFFGSGTQLSVL.

The gene calls are TRBV6-5 and TRBJ1-2; D unclear. This CDR3 region has 15 residues. The V gene lost 2 bases and the J gene lost 5 bases, with 15 bases spanning the gap. Germline CDR1 reads MNHEY; CDR2 reads SVGAGI. CDR3 DNA sequence: TGTGCCAGCAGTTACGGGCCGGTCCGGACGTATGGCTACACCTTC. Translation: CASSYGPVRTYGYTF.